The 13 T cell receptor beta chains given below trace back to one sample, sequenced in a study of cytomegalovirus exposure and HLA in healthy donors (dated by TCRdb to about 2017). Libraries came from the immunoSEQ multiplex PCR assay. For the multiplex PCR, a mixture combining 60 forward primers for TCR Vbeta segments and 13 reverse primers for TCR Jbeta segments was used. Sourced from immuneACCESS, this table was stored by TCRdb with only in-frame sequences that have V and J called. A share of the clones is absent; for the studies checked, an unresolved V gene accounts for under half, and the remainder has no known explanation. Here the sample has 100,000 to 150,000 clones; 76% occur a single time. The top ten constitute just under 2% of the sample. The source material was PBMCs. The receptors were sampled from a man aged 50 to 59 in good health and CMV-seronegative.

The V gene is TRBV5-5, the J gene TRBJ2-1, with D maybe TRBD2 (6 bases). The CDR3 spans 16 residues. Trimming took off 6 bases at V and 4 bases at J, with 20 bases between the two ends. Germline CDR1 SGHKS, CDR2 YYEKEE (reference sequence). The CDR3 nucleotides read TGTGCCAGCACCCCGGGGGAAACGGAATATTACAATGAGCAGTTCTTC. Protein sequence: CASTPGETEYYNEQFF.

This sequence joins TRBV15 and TRBJ2-5, with a possible D match to TRBD2 (5 bases). The V end lost 3 bases, the J end lost 0 bases, and 8 bases lay between the germline ends. Germline V gene data show CDR1 as LNHNV and CDR2 as YYDKDF (reference sequence). The CDR3 has 14 amino acids. This CDR3 reads CATSSPEDQETQYF. In DNA, the CDR3 is TGTGCCACCAGCAGCCCGGAGGACCAAGAGACCCAGTACTTC.

V and J are TRBV6-1 and TRBJ1-5; D possibly corresponds to TRBD1 (6 bases). Germline V gene lookup returns CDR1 MNHNS and CDR2 SASEGT. This CDR3 has 13 residues. V was cut by 5 bases and J by 4 bases, with 9 bases left in between. The CDR3 loop is CASSWTENQPQHF. Here the CDR3 DNA reads TGTGCCAGCAGTTGGACAGAGAATCAGCCCCAGCATTTT.

This chain links TRBV7-7 with TRBJ2-2; no firm D call. Germline CDR1 SSHAT, CDR2 FNYEAQ (reference sequence). CDR3 length equals 13 residues. The V end lost 0 bases, the J end lost 6 bases, and 5 bases lay between the germline ends. DNA of the CDR3: TGTGCCAGCAGCTTAGCCGGGTCCGGGGAGCTGTTTTTT. Its translation is CASSLAGSGELFF.

J is TRBJ1-3 and V is TRBV5-5; no clear D gene. CDR1 and CDR2 (germline): SGHKS, YYEKEE (reference sequence). V was trimmed by 1 base and J by 0 bases, leaving 8 bases between them. This CDR3 region has 15 residues. The CDR3 is CASSLWSGSGNTIYF. The CDR3 DNA sequence: TGTGCCAGCAGCTTGTGGTCGGGCTCTGGAAACACCATATATTTT.

J is TRBJ2-7 and V is TRBV23-1; the D gene is possibly TRBD2 (5 bases). TRBV23-1 has ORF status, its function being uncertain. The CDR3 runs 16 residues. V dropped 0 bases and J dropped 5 bases, with 17 bases sitting between them. CDR3 region: CASSQSSGRKGDEQYV. In DNA form, the CDR3 reads TGCGCCAGCAGTCAATCTTCGGGGAGAAAGGGAGACGAGCAGTACGTC.

This clone was counted only a few times. The J gene is TRBJ1-4, the V gene TRBV6-5; perhaps TRBD1 as D (6 bases). Germline-derived CDR1 and CDR2 are MNHEY and SVGAGI. The CDR3 is made up of 15 amino acids. Trimming stripped 2 bases from V and 7 bases from J, with 14 bases between. The CDR3 protein is CASSYPRGAGEKLFF. The CDR3 DNA reads as TGTGCCAGCAGTTACCCCAGGGGAGCCGGTGAAAAACTGTTTTTT.

J is TRBJ1-6 and V is TRBV4-2, with a possible D match to TRBD1 (6 bases). Between the trimmed V and J ends, which lost 3 bases and 10 bases, there was a span of 19 bases. Germline CDR1 and CDR2: LGHNA and YNFKEQ. There are 16 residues in the CDR3. In DNA, the CDR3 is TGTGCCAGCAGCCAGTCCTGGGGGGGCGGGTGGTCACCCCTCCACTTT. It yields the protein CASSQSWGGGWSPLHF.

The V call is TRBV15, the J call TRBJ2-5, with 8 nucleotides matching TRBD2. J lost 2 bases, V lost 1 base, and 3 bases had no gene match. The CDR3 extends over 15 amino acids. CDR1 is LNHNV, CDR2 YYDKDF, per germline (reference sequence). The CDR3 region is CATSRAAGAQETQYF. The DNA of the CDR3 is TGTGCCACCAGCAGAGCAGCGGGAGCTCAAGAGACCCAGTACTTC. The whole variable domain, remainder taken from reference TRBV15 and TRBJ2-5, is DAMVIQNPRYQVTQFGKPVTLSCSQTLNHNVMYWYQQKSSQAPKLLFHYYDKDFNNEADTPDNFQSRRPNTSFCFLDIRSPGLGDTAMYLCATSRAAGAQETQYFGPGTRLLVL.

This clone was observed a handful of times. V gene TRBV2 combines with J gene TRBJ2-3, with 9 bases matching TRBD1. The CDR3 is 14 amino acids. CDR1 and CDR2 from the germline V gene are SNHLY and FYNNEI. V lost 5 bases, J lost 6 bases, and 6 bases stayed unmatched. The DNA for the CDR3 is TGTGCCAGCAGTTGGACAGGGGCGAGGGATACGCAGTATTTT. Residues: CASSWTGARDTQYF. Full variable domain (missing parts from reference TRBV2 and TRBJ2-3): EPEVTQTPSHQVTQMGQEVILRCVPISNHLYFYWYRQILGQKVEFLVSFYNNEISEKSEIFDDQFSVERPDGSNFTLKIRSTKLEDSAMYFCASSWTGARDTQYFGPGTRLTVL.

The genes are TRBV6-1 and TRBJ1-2, with D tentatively TRBD1 (5 bases). The CDR3 contains 12 residues. Germline CDR1 is MNHNS and CDR2 is SASEGT. The ends were cut back, 7 bases at V and 8 bases at J, with 14 bases in the middle. This chain's CDR3 is CASTPTGDGYTF. The CDR3 coding sequence is TGTGCCAGCACCCCGACGGGGGACGGCTACACCTTC.

The V call is TRBV28, the J call TRBJ1-5, with no clear D. V shed 2 bases and J shed 6 bases, with 14 bases lying between them. The CDR3 spans 15 residues. The germline V gene encodes CDR1 MDHEN and CDR2 SYDVKM. The CDR3 region has the DNA TGTGCCAGCAGTTTAATGGAGGGCGGAGGTCAGCCCCAGCATTTT. Translation: CASSLMEGGGQPQHF.

This clone was seen a handful of times. This rearrangement joins TRBV5-8 to TRBJ1-5; D might be TRBD1 (5 bases). Germline CDR1 is SGHTS and CDR2 is YDEGEE. The CDR3 has 15 residues. The germline V and J ends were trimmed by 0 bases and 4 bases, with 11 bases remaining between them. The CDR3: CASSLALQGNQPQHF. The CDR3 coding sequence is TGTGCCAGCAGCTTGGCCCTGCAGGGTAATCAGCCCCAGCATTTT.